The rows below give T cell receptor beta chains drawn from one sample of a study of blood T cell repertoires in COVID-19. Clones were read by immunoSEQ multiplex PCR, and TCRdb kept only the in-frame ones, dropping some. The sample includes some 390,000 clones, about 87% seen only once; the top ten take under 3%. Sequences were obtained from peripheral blood. The receptors originated from a woman aged 60-75 years with COVID-19, enrolled during active disease. Each CDR3 is given with its conserved first and last residue. Fields, in order: CDR3 protein, CDR3 DNA, clone size, D gene, J gene, V gene. D genes are given only for firm matches. Expanded clones get a size class; other rows say once, few or many, or leave the size out.

CDR3: CASSLRGAWDNEQFF
DNA: TGTGCCAGCAGCTTGCGGGGGGCATGGGACAATGAGCAGTTCTTC
size: NA
D: NA
J: TRBJ2-1
V: TRBV5-4

CDR3: CASSSGGQGHTEAFF
DNA: TGTGCCAGCAGCTCGGGGGGACAGGGGCACACTGAAGCTTTCTTT
size: NA
D: TRBD1
J: TRBJ1-1
V: TRBV5-4

CDR3: CASLAGNTEAFF
DNA: TGTGCCAGCTTAGCTGGGAACACTGAAGCTTTCTTT
size: NA
D: NA
J: TRBJ1-1
V: TRBV28

CDR3: CASSLAGGNNEQFF
DNA: TGCGCCAGCAGCTTGGCAGGGGGGAACAATGAGCAGTTCTTC
size: few
D: NA
J: TRBJ2-1
V: TRBV5-1

CDR3: CATSRDRGTGETQYF
DNA: TGTGCCACCAGCAGAGATAGGGGGACGGGGGAGACCCAGTACTTC
size: NA
D: NA
J: TRBJ2-5
V: TRBV15

CDR3: CASSYNRGYEQYF
DNA: TGTGCCAGCAGTTACAACAGGGGCTACGAGCAGTACTTC
size: NA
D: TRBD1
J: TRBJ2-7
V: TRBV6-5

CDR3: CASSAREYTGNTIYF
DNA: TGTGCCAGCAGTGCCAGGGAATATACTGGAAACACCATATATTTT
size: NA
D: NA
J: TRBJ1-3
V: TRBV2

CDR3: CASSGPGGPYNEQFF
DNA: TGCGCCAGCAGCGGACCGGGGGGACCCTACAATGAGCAGTTCTTC
size: NA
D: TRBD2
J: TRBJ2-1
V: TRBV5-1

CDR3: CASSSGTGNTIYF
DNA: TGTGCCAGCAGCTCCGGGACAGGGAACACCATATATTTT
size: NA
D: TRBD1
J: TRBJ1-3
V: TRBV7-9

CDR3: CASSPPPGQGAYGYTF
DNA: TGCGCCAGCAGCCCGCCTCCGGGGCAGGGGGCCTATGGCTACACCTTC
size: NA
D: TRBD1
J: TRBJ1-2
V: TRBV5-1

CDR3: CASSFGQLGEKLFF
DNA: TGTGCCAGCAGCTTTGGACAGCTTGGCGAAAAACTGTTTTTT
size: NA
D: NA
J: TRBJ1-4
V: TRBV5-6

CDR3: CASSSTGGSGNTIYF
DNA: TGTGCCAGCAGCAGCACAGGGGGGAGTGGAAACACCATATATTTT
size: NA
D: TRBD1
J: TRBJ1-3
V: TRBV6-5

CDR3: CASSILASGNTIYF
DNA: TGTGCCAGTAGTATCTTGGCATCTGGAAACACCATATATTTT
size: NA
D: NA
J: TRBJ1-3
V: TRBV19

CDR3: CASSQDLFQGLNSPLHF
DNA: TGTGCCAGCAGCCAAGATCTTTTCCAGGGTCTGAATTCACCCCTCCACTTT
size: once
D: NA
J: TRBJ1-6
V: TRBV3-1/TRBV3-2

CDR3: CASQSGGVLYNEQFF
DNA: TGTGCCAGTCAGTCGGGCGGGGTCCTTTACAATGAGCAGTTCTTC
size: once
D: NA
J: TRBJ2-1
V: TRBV19

CDR3: CASSRTSWGDTGELFF
DNA: TGTGCCAGCAGCCGGACAAGTTGGGGGGACACCGGGGAGCTGTTTTTT
size: once
D: NA
J: TRBJ2-2
V: TRBV3-1/TRBV3-2

CDR3: CASSSGSSSTDTQYF
DNA: TGTGCCAGCAGTTCAGGGTCTTCTAGCACAGATACGCAGTATTTT
size: NA
D: NA
J: TRBJ2-3
V: TRBV3-1/TRBV3-2

CDR3: CASSPQVAGGLGETQYF
DNA: TGTGCCAGCAGCCCCCAGGTAGCGGGGGGGCTAGGGGAGACCCAGTACTTC
size: few
D: TRBD2
J: TRBJ2-5
V: TRBV5-4

CDR3: CASSLDRTSGAREYF
DNA: TGTGCCAGCAGCTTGGACCGGACTAGCGGGGCTCGGGAGTACTTC
size: NA
D: TRBD2
J: TRBJ2-7
V: TRBV5-4

CDR3: CSASGLVPYNEQFF
DNA: TGCAGTGCTAGTGGACTAGTCCCCTACAATGAGCAGTTCTTC
size: NA
D: TRBD2
J: TRBJ2-1
V: TRBV20-1

CDR3: CASSQPTGTGVVSNQPQHF
DNA: TGCGCCAGCAGCCAACCGACCGGGACAGGGGTTGTCAGCAATCAGCCCCAGCATTTT
size: NA
D: TRBD1
J: TRBJ1-5
V: TRBV4-1

CDR3: CASSEWAKGAGELFF
DNA: TGTGCCAGCAGTGAGTGGGCCAAGGGAGCCGGGGAGCTGTTTTTT
size: NA
D: NA
J: TRBJ2-2
V: TRBV2

CDR3: CASSPRDRAIYEQYF
DNA: TGTGCCAGCAGCCCCCGGGACAGGGCTATCTACGAGCAGTACTTC
size: NA
D: TRBD1
J: TRBJ2-7
V: TRBV13

CDR3: CASSLVVPPPSGGYTF
DNA: TGTGCCAGCAGCTTGGTTGTGCCTCCGCCTTCAGGTGGCTACACCTTC
size: NA
D: NA
J: TRBJ1-2
V: TRBV5-4

CDR3: CASSLERDREAFF
DNA: TGTGCCAGCAGCTTAGAGCGGGACAGGGAAGCTTTCTTT
size: NA
D: TRBD1
J: TRBJ1-1
V: TRBV11-3

CDR3: CASSKTGGRGNTEAFF
DNA: TGTGCCAGTAGTAAGACAGGGGGCCGTGGGAACACTGAAGCTTTCTTT
size: few
D: TRBD1
J: TRBJ1-1
V: TRBV19

CDR3: CASSYQVGAGYTF
DNA: TGTGCCAGCAGTTACCAGGTGGGAGCGGGCTACACCTTC
size: NA
D: NA
J: TRBJ1-2
V: TRBV6-5

CDR3: CASSSPGGTGELFF
DNA: TGTGCCAGCAGCTCACCAGGGGGCACCGGGGAGCTGTTTTTT
size: NA
D: TRBD1
J: TRBJ2-2
V: TRBV7-8

CDR3: CASSRVAGASNTGELFF
DNA: TGTGCCAGCAGCAGGGTAGCGGGGGCGTCGAACACCGGGGAGCTGTTTTTT
size: NA
D: TRBD2
J: TRBJ2-2
V: TRBV7-3

CDR3: CASSLAGTVSSYNEQFF
DNA: TGCGCCAGCAGCTTGGCGGGGACAGTGAGCTCCTACAATGAGCAGTTCTTC
size: NA
D: TRBD1
J: TRBJ2-1
V: TRBV5-1

CDR3: CASSAQPGGSAGNTIYF
DNA: TGTGCCAGCAGCGCGCAGCCGGGGGGCAGCGCTGGAAACACCATATATTTT
size: NA
D: NA
J: TRBJ1-3
V: TRBV9

CDR3: CASSPRQDLNYGYTF
DNA: TGTGCCAGCTCACCGAGACAGGATCTTAACTATGGCTACACCTTC
size: few
D: NA
J: TRBJ1-2
V: TRBV18

CDR3: CSASQGAGEAFF
DNA: TGCAGCGCCTCACAGGGGGCAGGTGAAGCTTTCTTT
size: NA
D: TRBD1
J: TRBJ1-1
V: TRBV29-1

CDR3: CASSPTGRGNQPQHF
DNA: TGTGCCAGCTCACCCACAGGGCGAGGCAATCAGCCCCAGCATTTT
size: NA
D: NA
J: TRBJ1-5
V: TRBV18

CDR3: CASSRDRAPNEQYF
DNA: TGTGCCAGTTCACGCGACAGGGCACCGAACGAGCAGTACTTC
size: NA
D: TRBD1
J: TRBJ2-7
V: TRBV6-5

CDR3: CASARGGTTDTQYF
DNA: TGTGCCAGTGCGCGGGGGGGGACCACAGATACGCAGTATTTT
size: NA
D: TRBD2
J: TRBJ2-3
V: TRBV11-1

CDR3: CASSSRTDEQFF
DNA: TGTGCCAGCAGCTCCCGGACTGACGAGCAGTTCTTC
size: once
D: NA
J: TRBJ2-1
V: TRBV5-6

CDR3: CASGSPRGGTDTQYF
DNA: TGTGCTAGTGGTTCGCCCCGGGGGGGCACAGATACGCAGTATTTT
size: NA
D: TRBD2
J: TRBJ2-3
V: TRBV12-5

CDR3: CASSPSLQSQETQYF
DNA: TGTGCCAGCAGTCCAAGTTTACAGAGCCAAGAGACCCAGTACTTC
size: NA
D: NA
J: TRBJ2-5
V: TRBV2

CDR3: CASSFGGLETQYF
DNA: TGTGCCAGCAGCTTCGGGGGACTAGAGACCCAGTACTTC
size: NA
D: NA
J: TRBJ2-5
V: TRBV5-5

CDR3: CASSSGQGTIRYTF
DNA: TGTGCCAGCAGCTCCGGACAGGGGACGATACGCTACACCTTC
size: NA
D: TRBD1
J: TRBJ1-2
V: TRBV5-5

CDR3: CASSRPTDLGQPQHF
DNA: TGTGCCAGCAGCCGTCCGACAGATTTGGGTCAGCCCCAGCATTTT
size: many
D: NA
J: TRBJ1-5
V: TRBV28

CDR3: CASSTRDSHNEQFF
DNA: TGTGCCAGCAGTACCCGGGACTCCCACAATGAGCAGTTCTTC
size: NA
D: NA
J: TRBJ2-1
V: TRBV2

CDR3: CASSSSYQGANYGYTF
DNA: TGCGCCAGCAGCTCATCCTATCAGGGGGCGAACTATGGCTACACCTTC
size: NA
D: TRBD1
J: TRBJ1-2
V: TRBV5-1

CDR3: CASSLSGHSTGEQFF
DNA: TGCGCCAGCAGCTTGAGTGGGCACAGTACAGGGGAGCAGTTCTTC
size: NA
D: NA
J: TRBJ2-1
V: TRBV5-1

CDR3: CASSQEDGEKKLFF
DNA: TGCGCCAGCAGCCAAGAGGATGGGGAGAAGAAACTGTTTTTT
size: once
D: NA
J: TRBJ1-4
V: TRBV4-1

CDR3: CASSFRQVQETQYF
DNA: TGTGCCAGCAGTTTCCGACAGGTCCAAGAGACCCAGTACTTC
size: NA
D: NA
J: TRBJ2-5
V: TRBV28

CDR3: CASSIDRAGINSPLHF
DNA: TGTGCCAGTAGTATAGATCGAGCAGGGATAAATTCACCCCTCCACTTT
size: NA
D: NA
J: TRBJ1-6
V: TRBV19